This T cell receptor (beta chain) was captured by sequencing in a study of cytomegalovirus exposure and HLA in healthy donors. Study summary: Among the 400 or so donors who were genotyped, 81% fell in the genetic ancestry cluster that is associated with self-reported Caucasian donors.

The CDR3 is 15 residues long. V shed 6 bases, J shed 4 bases, and the junction held 11 bases outside the gene matches. Looked up from germline, CDR1 is MNHEY and CDR2 is SVGAGI. Use of 60 Vbeta and 13 Jbeta primers characterized the PCR. Clones were sequenced by immunoSEQ multiplex PCR, and TCRdb holds only the in-frame ones, with some missing. This table has roughly 190,000 clones, around 84% appearing once. Regarding this clone: Antigen unknown.

Notes on the study in general: Cytomegalovirus association was listed for 164 TCR beta chains.

The gene calls are TRBV6-5 and TRBJ1-2, with 7 bases that match TRBD1. This receptor was identified in a woman between 50 and 59 years old in good health and CMV-seropositive. The sample comprised PBMCs. The CDR3 reads CASSQTRQGSYGYTF. The CDR3 bases are TGTGCCAGCAGCCAAACTCGACAGGGTAGCTATGGCTACACCTTC.